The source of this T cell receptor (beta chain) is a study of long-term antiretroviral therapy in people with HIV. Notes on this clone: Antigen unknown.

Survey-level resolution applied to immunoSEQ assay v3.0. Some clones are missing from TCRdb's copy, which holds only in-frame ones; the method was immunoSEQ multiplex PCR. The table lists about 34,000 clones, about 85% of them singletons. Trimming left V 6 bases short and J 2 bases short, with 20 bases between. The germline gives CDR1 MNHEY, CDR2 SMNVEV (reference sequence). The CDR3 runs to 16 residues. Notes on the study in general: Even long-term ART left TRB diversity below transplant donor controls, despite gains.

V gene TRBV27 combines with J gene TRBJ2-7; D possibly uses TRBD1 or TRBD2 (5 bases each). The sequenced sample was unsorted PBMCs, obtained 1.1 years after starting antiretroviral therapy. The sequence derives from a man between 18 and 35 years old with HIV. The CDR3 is CASSLTSGISAYEQYF. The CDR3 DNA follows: TGTGCCAGCAGCCTCACCTCAGGGATTAGCGCCTACGAGCAGTACTTC.